The next 5 T cell receptor beta chains were all read from a single sample in a study of cytomegalovirus exposure and HLA in healthy donors. The PCR had 60 Vbeta and 13 Jbeta primers. Using immunoSEQ multiplex PCR, the repertoire was profiled, and TCRdb retains in-frame clones only, with some absent. Among roughly 100,000 clones, about 70% were seen once, and the ten largest hold 2% to 3%. The sequenced material came from PBMCs. These receptor sequences come from a man between 50 and 59 years old in good health and CMV-seropositive.

The chain recombines TRBV18 with TRBJ1-5; D not certain. The CDR3 extends over 17 amino acids. V lost 4 bases and J lost 1, with 17 bases in between. Germline V lookup: CDR1 KGHSH, CDR2 LQKENI. The CDR3 here is CASSHSSGGVSNQPQHF. CDR3 DNA sequence: TGTGCCAGCTCACACTCCTCGGGAGGAGTAAGCAATCAGCCCCAGCATTTT.

For the CDR3, the DNA is TGTGCCAGCAGTACCCCGGACAGGGTGAAAAACATTCAGTACTTC. Translated, it gives CASSTPDRVKNIQYF. The chain has TRBV2 and TRBJ2-4; TRBD1 matches 8 bases. This CDR3 contains 15 residues. CDR1 is SNHLY, CDR2 FYNNEI, per germline. Trimming at V came to 5 bases and at J to 4 bases, leaving 7 bases not matched to a gene.

V gene TRBV11-2 combines with J gene TRBJ2-5; 10 bases are shared with TRBD1. The J call may be mistaken, given a closer DNA end match to TRBJ2-7. This CDR3 comprises 14 residues. Germline V gives CDR1 SGHAT, CDR2 FQNNGV. CDR3 residues: CASSAGTGDYEQYF. CDR3 nucleotide sequence: TGTGCCAGCAGCGCCGGGACAGGGGATTACGAGCAGTACTTC.

The chain employs TRBV6-1 and TRBJ2-7, with a tentative D call TRBD2 (6 bases). The germline gives CDR1 MNHNS, CDR2 SASEGT. V shed 6 bases and J shed 2 bases, with 17 bases lying between them. The CDR3 totals 15 residues. CDR3 nucleotides: TGTGCCAGCAGGTTCTCCGGGACTGCAACCTACGAGCAGTACTTC. Translated, it gives CASRFSGTATYEQYF.

This chain connects TRBV29-1 to TRBJ2-4, with 8 bases fitting TRBD2. From germline, CDR1 is SQVTM and CDR2 ANQGSEA. V shed 0 bases and J 3 bases; nucleotides not matched to a gene: 10. CDR3 length: 17 amino acids. The CDR3 here is CSVEDGSGGWGKNIQYF. The DNA for the CDR3 is TGCAGCGTTGAAGATGGGAGCGGGGGATGGGGCAAAAACATTCAGTACTTC. The variable domain in full, completed from reference TRBV29-1 and TRBJ2-4, reads SAVISQKPSRDICQRGTSLTIQCQVDSQVTMMFWYRQQPGQSLTLIATANQGSEATYESGFVIDKFPISRPNLTFSTLTVSNMSPEDSSIYLCSVEDGSGGWGKNIQYFGAGTRLSVL.